The rows below give T cell receptor beta chains drawn from one sample of a study of CD8+ T cells in alopecia areata. Assay used: immunoSEQ multiplex PCR; TCRdb lists only in-frame clones, some missing. The table records roughly 250,000 clones, roughly two thirds of them present only once. The sequenced sample was CD4+ T cells sorted from blood, obtained at week 0. The receptors were sampled from a human donor with alopecia areata. Each CDR3 is given with its conserved first and last residue. A D gene is named only where the DNA matches it firmly. The size of a clone is reported for some rows only, either as once, few or many, or as a class for expanded clones.

abundance: .
d_gene: .
j_gene: TRBJ2-3
v_gene: TRBV9
CDR3nt: TGTGCCAGCAGCGTAGTCGGCGCGGATACGCAGTATTTT
CDR3aa: CASSVVGADTQYF

abundance: .
d_gene: .
j_gene: TRBJ2-7
v_gene: TRBV6-5
CDR3nt: TGTGCCAGCAGTTACTCTGGAACTTGGGAGAACGAGCAGTACTTC
CDR3aa: CASSYSGTWENEQYF

abundance: .
d_gene: .
j_gene: TRBJ2-2
v_gene: TRBV5-1
CDR3nt: TGCGCCAGCAGCGGGGGCCGAAACACCGGGGAGCTGTTTTTT
CDR3aa: CASSGGRNTGELFF

abundance: .
d_gene: .
j_gene: TRBJ2-5
v_gene: TRBV9
CDR3nt: TGTGCCAGCAGCGTAGCTACTAGGGGGGGATACCAAGAGACCCAGTACTTC
CDR3aa: CASSVATRGGYQETQYF

abundance: .
d_gene: TRBD1
j_gene: TRBJ1-2
v_gene: TRBV14
CDR3nt: TGTGCCAGCAGCCCGACGGGACAGGAGGATGGCTACACCTTC
CDR3aa: CASSPTGQEDGYTF

abundance: .
d_gene: .
j_gene: TRBJ2-6
v_gene: TRBV6-4
CDR3nt: TGTGCCAGCAGTGTACCACCCGGGACCGGGGCCAACGTCCTGACTTTC
CDR3aa: CASSVPPGTGANVLTF

abundance: .
d_gene: .
j_gene: TRBJ1-5
v_gene: TRBV15
CDR3nt: TGTGCCACCAGCAGAGGGACATCGGGGGATCAGCCCCAGCATTTT
CDR3aa: CATSRGTSGDQPQHF

abundance: once
d_gene: .
j_gene: TRBJ2-5
v_gene: TRBV27
CDR3nt: TGTGCCAGCAGTTTCCTCTCGGGGGAGACCCAGTACTTC
CDR3aa: CASSFLSGETQYF

abundance: .
d_gene: .
j_gene: TRBJ2-7
v_gene: TRBV21-1
CDR3nt: TGTGCCAGCAGCAAATCAGGGACAGGGAGCTACGAGCAGTACTTC
CDR3aa: CASSKSGTGSYEQYF

abundance: few
d_gene: .
j_gene: TRBJ1-2
v_gene: TRBV29-1
CDR3nt: TGCAGCGTTGGTATCGGAGGGGGGAACTATGGCTACACCTTC
CDR3aa: CSVGIGGGNYGYTF

abundance: once
d_gene: .
j_gene: TRBJ2-4
v_gene: TRBV7-9
CDR3nt: TGTGCCAGCAGCTACTCTCTCTTGAGGGGCAAAAACATTCAGTACTTC
CDR3aa: CASSYSLLRGKNIQYF

abundance: .
d_gene: TRBD2
j_gene: TRBJ2-4
v_gene: TRBV30
CDR3nt: TGTGCCTGGAGTGTTATTGCGGGGGGCCCCTTTGTTTACTTC
CDR3aa: CAWSVIAGGPFVYF

abundance: .
d_gene: .
j_gene: TRBJ1-6
v_gene: TRBV30
CDR3nt: TGTGCCTGGAACGAACCCGGTTCACCCCTCCACTTT
CDR3aa: CAWNEPGSPLHF

abundance: .
d_gene: .
j_gene: TRBJ2-4
v_gene: TRBV5-1
CDR3nt: TGCGCCAGCAGCTTGGCTGTTGGGGTAAGGGACATTCAGTACTTC
CDR3aa: CASSLAVGVRDIQYF

abundance: .
d_gene: TRBD1
j_gene: TRBJ1-3
v_gene: TRBV5-1
CDR3nt: TGCGCCAGCAGCCAGGGACAGACCTCTGGAAACACCATATATTTT
CDR3aa: CASSQGQTSGNTIYF

abundance: .
d_gene: .
j_gene: TRBJ1-5
v_gene: TRBV29-1
CDR3nt: TGCAGCGTTGGGGGATCTAATCAGCCCCAGCATTTT
CDR3aa: CSVGGSNQPQHF

abundance: few
d_gene: .
j_gene: TRBJ2-3
v_gene: TRBV5-1
CDR3nt: TGCGCCAGCAGCTTCCTTGATGATACGCAGTATTTT
CDR3aa: CASSFLDDTQYF

abundance: .
d_gene: .
j_gene: TRBJ1-1
v_gene: TRBV30
CDR3nt: TGTGCCTGGAGTGGCTCCCCGAACACTGAAGCTTTCTTT
CDR3aa: CAWSGSPNTEAFF

abundance: few
d_gene: .
j_gene: TRBJ1-2
v_gene: TRBV4-2
CDR3nt: TGTGCCAGCAGCCGGGAGCGTGGGGACTATGGCTACACCTTC
CDR3aa: CASSRERGDYGYTF

abundance: .
d_gene: .
j_gene: TRBJ1-1
v_gene: TRBV11-1
CDR3nt: TGTGCCAGCAGCTTCGTGGTGAACACTGAAGCTTTCTTT
CDR3aa: CASSFVVNTEAFF

abundance: .
d_gene: .
j_gene: TRBJ2-5
v_gene: TRBV4-3
CDR3nt: TGCGCCAGCATCCGACCCGCGCCCCACGAGACCCAGTACTTC
CDR3aa: CASIRPAPHETQYF

abundance: .
d_gene: .
j_gene: TRBJ1-1
v_gene: TRBV11-3
CDR3nt: TGTGCCAGCAGCTCCGCCTCTTACGATGAAGCTTTCTTT
CDR3aa: CASSSASYDEAFF

abundance: .
d_gene: TRBD1
j_gene: TRBJ1-2
v_gene: TRBV30
CDR3nt: TGTGCCTGGAGTGCCCGGACAGGGTTCGGCTACACCTTC
CDR3aa: CAWSARTGFGYTF

abundance: .
d_gene: .
j_gene: TRBJ2-5
v_gene: TRBV29-1
CDR3nt: TGCAGCGCTGAGAGAAACTCGGGCACTCAAGAGACCCAGTACTTC
CDR3aa: CSAERNSGTQETQYF

abundance: .
d_gene: .
j_gene: TRBJ1-6
v_gene: TRBV2
CDR3nt: TGTGCCAGCAGTGTAGGGGGGAATAATTCACCCCTCCACTTT
CDR3aa: CASSVGGNNSPLHF

abundance: .
d_gene: .
j_gene: TRBJ2-2
v_gene: TRBV6-6
CDR3nt: TGTGCCAGCAGTCCGACCTTCAACACCGGGGAGCTGTTTTTT
CDR3aa: CASSPTFNTGELFF